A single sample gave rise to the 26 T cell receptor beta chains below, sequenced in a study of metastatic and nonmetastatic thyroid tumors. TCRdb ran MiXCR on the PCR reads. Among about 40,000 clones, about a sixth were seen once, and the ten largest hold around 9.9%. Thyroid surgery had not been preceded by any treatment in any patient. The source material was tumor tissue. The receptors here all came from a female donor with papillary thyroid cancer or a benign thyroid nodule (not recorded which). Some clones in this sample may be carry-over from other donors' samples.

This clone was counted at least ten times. The CDR3 loop reads CASSIDLGVVNTEAFF. The CDR3 DNA sequence: TGTGCCAGTAGTATAGATCTGGGGGTAGTGAACACTGAAGCTTTCTTT. This chain links TRBV19 with TRBJ1-1, with TRBD1 as a possible D gene (5 bases). The CDR3 is 16 amino acids. Per germline, CDR1 LNHDA and CDR2 SQIVND (reference sequence). With 0 bases removed from V and 0 bases from J, the gap between germline ends came to 11 bases.

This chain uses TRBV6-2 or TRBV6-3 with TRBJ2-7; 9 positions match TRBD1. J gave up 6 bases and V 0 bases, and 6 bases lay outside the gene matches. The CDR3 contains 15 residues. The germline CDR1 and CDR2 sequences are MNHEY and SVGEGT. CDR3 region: CASSYSRQGDTEQYF. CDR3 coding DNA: TGTGCCAGCAGTTACTCAAGACAGGGGGATACCGAGCAGTACTTC.

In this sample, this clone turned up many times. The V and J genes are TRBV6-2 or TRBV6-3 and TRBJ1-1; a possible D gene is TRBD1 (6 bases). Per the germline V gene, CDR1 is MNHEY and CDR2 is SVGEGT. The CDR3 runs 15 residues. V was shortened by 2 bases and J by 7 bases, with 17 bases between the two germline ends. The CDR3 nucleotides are TGTGCCAGCAGTTACAGGACAGAGAGGGGTCATGAAGCTTTCTTT. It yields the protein CASSYRTERGHEAFF.

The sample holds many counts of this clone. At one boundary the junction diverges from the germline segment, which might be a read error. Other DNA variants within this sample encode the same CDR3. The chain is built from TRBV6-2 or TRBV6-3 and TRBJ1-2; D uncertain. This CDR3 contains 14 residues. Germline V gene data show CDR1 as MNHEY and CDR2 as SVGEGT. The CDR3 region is CASSYSRGPSGYTF. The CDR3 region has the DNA TGTGCCAGCAGCTACTCGAGAGGCCCCTCTGGCTACACCTTC.

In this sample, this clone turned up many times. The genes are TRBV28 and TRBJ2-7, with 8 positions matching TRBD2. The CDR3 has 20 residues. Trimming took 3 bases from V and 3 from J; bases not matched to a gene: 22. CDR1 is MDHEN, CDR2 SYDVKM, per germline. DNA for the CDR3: TGTGCCAGCAGTTTCCCGGGACACGGTGAGGGACTAGAAGGATTCTACGAGCAGTACTTC. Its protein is CASSFPGHGEGLEGFYEQYF.

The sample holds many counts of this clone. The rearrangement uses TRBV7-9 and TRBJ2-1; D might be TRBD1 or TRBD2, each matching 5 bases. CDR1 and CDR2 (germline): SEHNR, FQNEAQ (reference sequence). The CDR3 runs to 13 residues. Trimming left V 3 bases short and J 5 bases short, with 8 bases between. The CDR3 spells CASSFGGHNEQFF. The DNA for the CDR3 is TGTGCCAGCAGCTTTGGGGGACACAATGAGCAGTTCTTC.

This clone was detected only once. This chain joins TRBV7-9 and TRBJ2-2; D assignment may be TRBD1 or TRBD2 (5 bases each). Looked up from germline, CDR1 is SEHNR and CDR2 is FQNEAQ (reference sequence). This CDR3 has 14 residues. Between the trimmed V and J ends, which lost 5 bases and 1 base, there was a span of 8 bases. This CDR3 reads CASSRGENTGELFF. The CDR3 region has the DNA TGTGCCAGCAGCAGAGGGGAGAACACCGGGGAGCTGTTTTTT. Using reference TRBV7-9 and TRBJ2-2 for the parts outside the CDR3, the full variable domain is DTGVSQNPRHKITKRGQNVTFRCDPISEHNRLYWYRQTLGQGPEFLTYFQNEAQLEKSRLLSDRFSAERPKGSFSTLEIQRTEQGDSAMYLCASSRGENTGELFFGEGSRLTVL.

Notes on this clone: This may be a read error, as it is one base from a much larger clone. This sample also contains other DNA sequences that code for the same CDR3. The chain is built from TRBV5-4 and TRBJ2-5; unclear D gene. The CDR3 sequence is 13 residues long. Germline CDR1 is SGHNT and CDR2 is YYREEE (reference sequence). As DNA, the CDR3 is TGTGCCAGTAGCTCGCCCTTGGGAGAGACCCAGTACTTC. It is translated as CASSSPLGETQYF.

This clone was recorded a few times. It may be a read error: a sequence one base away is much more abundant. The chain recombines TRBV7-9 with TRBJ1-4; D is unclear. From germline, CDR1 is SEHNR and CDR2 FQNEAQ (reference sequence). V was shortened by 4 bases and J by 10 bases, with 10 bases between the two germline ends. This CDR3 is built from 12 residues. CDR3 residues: CASSSVDGKLFF. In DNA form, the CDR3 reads TGTGCCAGCAGCTCAGTGGACGGAAAACTGTTTTTT.

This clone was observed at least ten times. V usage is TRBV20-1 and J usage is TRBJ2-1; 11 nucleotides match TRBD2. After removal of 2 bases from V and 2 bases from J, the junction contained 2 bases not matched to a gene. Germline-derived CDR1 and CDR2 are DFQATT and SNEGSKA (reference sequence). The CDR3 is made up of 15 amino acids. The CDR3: CSARPSGRTYNEQFF. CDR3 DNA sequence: TGCAGTGCTAGACCTAGCGGGAGGACCTACAATGAGCAGTTCTTC.

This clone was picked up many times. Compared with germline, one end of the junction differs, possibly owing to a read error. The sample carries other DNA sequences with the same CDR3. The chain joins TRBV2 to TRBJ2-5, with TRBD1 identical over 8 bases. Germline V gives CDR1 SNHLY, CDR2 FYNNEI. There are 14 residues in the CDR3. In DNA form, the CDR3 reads TGTACCAGCAGTGGTTCAGGGGGCAGGGAGACCCAGTACTTC. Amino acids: CTSSGSGGRETQYF.

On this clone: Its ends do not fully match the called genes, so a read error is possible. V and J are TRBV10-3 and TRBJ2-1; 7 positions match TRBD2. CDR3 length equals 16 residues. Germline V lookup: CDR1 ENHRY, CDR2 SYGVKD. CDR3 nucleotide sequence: TGTTCCATCAGTAAGGGGTTGACGCGGGAGCACAATGAGCAGTTCTTC. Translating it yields CSISKGLTREHNEQFF.

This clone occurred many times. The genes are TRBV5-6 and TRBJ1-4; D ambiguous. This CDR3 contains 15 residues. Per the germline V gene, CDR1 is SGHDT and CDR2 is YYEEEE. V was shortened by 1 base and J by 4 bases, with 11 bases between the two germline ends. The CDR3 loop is CASSLFGVDNEKLFF. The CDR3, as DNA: TGTGCCAGCAGCTTGTTCGGGGTGGATAATGAAAAACTGTTTTTT.

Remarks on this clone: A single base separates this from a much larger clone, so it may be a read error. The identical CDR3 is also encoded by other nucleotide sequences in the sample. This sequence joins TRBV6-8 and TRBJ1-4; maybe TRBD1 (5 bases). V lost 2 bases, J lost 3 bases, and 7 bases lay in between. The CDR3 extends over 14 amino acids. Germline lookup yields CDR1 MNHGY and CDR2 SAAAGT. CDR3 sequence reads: CASSYRGPNEKLFF. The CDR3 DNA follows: TGTGCCAGCAGTTACAGGGGCCCTAATGAAAAACTGTTTTTT.

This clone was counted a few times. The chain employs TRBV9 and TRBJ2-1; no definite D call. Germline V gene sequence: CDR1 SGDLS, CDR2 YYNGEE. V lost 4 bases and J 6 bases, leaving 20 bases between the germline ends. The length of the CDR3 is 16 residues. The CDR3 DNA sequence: TGTGCCAGCAGCACCCCCCCCAGTCCTGTCGGCAATGAGCAGTTCTTC. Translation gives CASSTPPSPVGNEQFF.

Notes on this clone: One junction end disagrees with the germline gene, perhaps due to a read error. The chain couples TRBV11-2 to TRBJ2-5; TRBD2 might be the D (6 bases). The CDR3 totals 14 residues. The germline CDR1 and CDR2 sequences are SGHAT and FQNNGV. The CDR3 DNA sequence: TGTGCCAGCAGCACCGGGACTCCGCAAGGGACCCAGTACTTC. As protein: CASSTGTPQGTQYF. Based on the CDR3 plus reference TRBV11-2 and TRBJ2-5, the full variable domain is EAGVAQSPRYKIIEKRQSVAFWCNPISGHATLYWYQQILGQGPKLLIQFQNNGVVDDSQLPKDRFSAERLKGVDSTLKIQPAKLEDSAVYLCASSTGTPQGTQYFGPGTRLLVL.

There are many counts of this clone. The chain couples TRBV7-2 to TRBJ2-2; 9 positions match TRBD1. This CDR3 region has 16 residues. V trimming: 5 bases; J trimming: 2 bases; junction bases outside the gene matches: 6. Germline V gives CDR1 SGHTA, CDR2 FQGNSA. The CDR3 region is CASSHGDRVNTGELFF. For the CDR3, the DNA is TGTGCCAGCAGCCATGGGGACAGGGTAAACACCGGGGAGCTGTTTTTT.

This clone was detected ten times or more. In DNA form, the CDR3 reads TGCAGTGCTAGATTCCCGAGACTAGCGGGAGGGCGGAATCAAGAGACCCAGTACTTC. This encodes CSARFPRLAGGRNQETQYF. This chain joins TRBV20-1 and TRBJ2-5, with TRBD2 identical over 14 bases. Germline V gene data show CDR1 as DFQATT and CDR2 as SNEGSKA (reference sequence). CDR3 length: 19 amino acids. Trimming removed 2 bases from V and 2 bases from J; junction bases left unmatched: 13.

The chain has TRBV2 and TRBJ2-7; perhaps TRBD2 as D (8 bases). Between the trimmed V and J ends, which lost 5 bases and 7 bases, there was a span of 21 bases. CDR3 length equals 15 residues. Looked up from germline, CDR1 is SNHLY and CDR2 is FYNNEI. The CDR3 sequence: CASSTGQDGGEEQYF. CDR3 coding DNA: TGTGCCAGCAGTACCGGACAGGACGGGGGGGAAGAGCAGTACTTC.

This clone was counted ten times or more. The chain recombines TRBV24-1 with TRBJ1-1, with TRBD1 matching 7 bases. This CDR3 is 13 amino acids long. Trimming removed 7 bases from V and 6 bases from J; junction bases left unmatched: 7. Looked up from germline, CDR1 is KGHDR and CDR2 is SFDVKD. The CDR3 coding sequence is TGTGCCACCAGCCGACAGGGCAGGGCTGAAGCTTTCTTT. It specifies CATSRQGRAEAFF.

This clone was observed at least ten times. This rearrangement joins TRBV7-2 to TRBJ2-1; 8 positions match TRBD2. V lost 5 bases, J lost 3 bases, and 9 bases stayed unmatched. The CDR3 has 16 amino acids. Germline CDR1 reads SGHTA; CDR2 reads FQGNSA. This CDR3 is CASSQGSGSGYNEQFF. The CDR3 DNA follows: TGTGCCAGCAGCCAGGGGAGCGGGAGTGGCTACAATGAGCAGTTCTTC. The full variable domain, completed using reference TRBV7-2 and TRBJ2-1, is GAGVSQSPSNKVTEKGKDVELRCDPISGHTALYWYRQSLGQGLEFLIYFQGNSAPDKSGLPSDRFSAERTGGSVSTLTIQRTQQEDSAVYLCASSQGSGSGYNEQFFGPGTRLTVL.

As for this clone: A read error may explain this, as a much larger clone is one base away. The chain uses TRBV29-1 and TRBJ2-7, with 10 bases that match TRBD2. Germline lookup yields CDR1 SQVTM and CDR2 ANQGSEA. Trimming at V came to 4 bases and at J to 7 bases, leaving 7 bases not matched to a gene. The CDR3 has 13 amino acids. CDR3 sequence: CSVASGSASEQYF. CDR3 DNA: TGCAGCGTTGCTAGCGGGAGTGCCTCGGAGCAGTACTTC.

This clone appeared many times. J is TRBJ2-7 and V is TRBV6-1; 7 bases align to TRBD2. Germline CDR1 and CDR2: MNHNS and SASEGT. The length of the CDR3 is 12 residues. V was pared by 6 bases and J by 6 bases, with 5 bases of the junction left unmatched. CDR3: CASRGLTGEQYF. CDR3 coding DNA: TGTGCCAGCAGGGGACTAACCGGCGAGCAGTACTTC.

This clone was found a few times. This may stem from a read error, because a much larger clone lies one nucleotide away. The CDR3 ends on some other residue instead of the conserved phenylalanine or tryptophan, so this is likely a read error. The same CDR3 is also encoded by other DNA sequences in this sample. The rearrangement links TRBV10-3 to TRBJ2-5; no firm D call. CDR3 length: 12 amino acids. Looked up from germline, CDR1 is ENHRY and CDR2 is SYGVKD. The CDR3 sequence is CAISGNRETQYL. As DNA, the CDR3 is TGCGCCATCAGTGGGAACAGAGAGACCCAGTACCTC.

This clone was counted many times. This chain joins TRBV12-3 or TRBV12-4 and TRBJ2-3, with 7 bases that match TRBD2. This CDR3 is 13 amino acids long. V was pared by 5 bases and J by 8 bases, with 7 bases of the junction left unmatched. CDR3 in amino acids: CASSPQASGTQYF. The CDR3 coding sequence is TGTGCCAGCAGTCCCCAGGCTAGCGGTACGCAGTATTTT.

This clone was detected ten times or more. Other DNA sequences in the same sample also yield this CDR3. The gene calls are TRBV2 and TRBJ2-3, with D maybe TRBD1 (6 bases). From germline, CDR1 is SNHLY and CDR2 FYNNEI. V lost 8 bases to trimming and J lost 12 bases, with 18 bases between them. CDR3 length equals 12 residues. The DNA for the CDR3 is TGTGCCAGCGGTCTAGACAGGCTCAAACAGTATTTT. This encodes CASGLDRLKQYF.